This entry lists 6 T cell receptor beta chains sequenced from one sample in a study of tumor-infiltrating lymphocytes in primary liver carcinoma. RNA isolated from unsorted whole blood supplied the blood RNA, with germline DNA also extracted. TCR beta cDNA was made from 400 to 500 ng total RNA with a constant-region primer. Libraries covering TCR beta were generated through three nested multiplex PCR rounds (using a slightly modified ARM-PCR). A C-beta reverse primer and TRBV1-TRBV30 forward primers served in each of the first two PCR rounds, at ten to eleven cycles apiece. TCRdb reprocessed the multiplex PCR reads via MiXCR and lists one record per CDR3 protein. The sample lists some 320,000 distinct CDR3 sequences, more than 55% occurring once. The sequencing sample was made of peripheral blood. Receptors were obtained from a middle-aged man with primary liver carcinoma and hepatitis B virus infection.

This clonotype was seen ten or more times. The chain uses TRBV29-1 and TRBJ2-4; D not resolved. Germline CDR1 SQVTM, CDR2 ANQGSEA. The length of the CDR3 is 16 residues. Trimming took off 7 bases at V and 0 bases at J, with 19 bases between the two ends. CDR3: CSATREALLAKNIQYF. CDR3 nucleotide sequence: TGCAGCGCAACTCGCGAGGCCCTGTTAGCCAAAAACATTCAGTACTTC.

V usage is TRBV19 and J usage is TRBJ2-3; D is unclear. Germline lookup yields CDR1 LNHDA and CDR2 SQIVND (reference sequence). There are 13 residues in the CDR3. Trimming removed 4 bases from V and 5 bases from J, with 10 bases in between. The CDR3 nucleotides read TGTGCCAGTAGTACCCGACACGGAGATACGCAGTATTTT. It translates to CASSTRHGDTQYF. Drawing the rest from reference TRBV19 and TRBJ2-3, the complete variable domain is DGGITQSPKYLFRKEGQNVTLSCEQNLNHDAMYWYRQDPGQGLRLIYYSQIVNDFQKGDIAEGYSVSREKKESFPLTVTSAQKNPTAFYLCASSTRHGDTQYFGPGTRLTVL.

Remarks on this clonotype: At one boundary the junction diverges from the germline segment, which might be a read error. The chain couples TRBV4-2 to TRBJ2-1; 8 positions agree with TRBD2. CDR3 length: 16 amino acids. The V gene's germline CDR1 is LGHNA and CDR2 YNFKEQ. The chain's CDR3 is CASSQDRRLACNERFF. CDR3 sequence (DNA): TGTGCCAGCAGCCAAGATCGGCGACTAGCGTGCAATGAGCGGTTCTTC.

The chain uses TRBV10-2 and TRBJ2-3; D is uncertain. The CDR3 runs to 15 residues. V lost 6 bases and J lost 11, with 24 bases in between. Germline assignment: CDR1 WSHSY and CDR2 SAAADI. The CDR3 spells CASRVDRAIPKEQYF. The CDR3, as DNA: TGCGCCAGCAGGGTGGACCGGGCTATCCCAAAGGAGCAGTATTTT.

The chain uses TRBV14 and TRBJ1-6; tentatively, D is TRBD1 (5 bases). Trimming took off 1 base at V and 8 bases at J, with 15 bases between the two ends. This CDR3 spans 16 amino acids. Per germline, CDR1 SGHDN and CDR2 FVKESK. This chain's CDR3 is CASSQGRSRVDSPLHF. The CDR3 coding sequence is TGTGCCAGCAGCCAAGGACGGTCCAGGGTGGATTCACCCCTCCACTTT.

As regards this clonotype: A junction boundary mismatches the germline segment, possibly from a read error. The CDR3 sequence: CAGSHLRTGTEKLFF. DNA for the CDR3: TGTGCCGGCAGTCACCTTCGGACAGGGACTGAAAAACTGTTTTTT. V usage is TRBV11-2 and J usage is TRBJ1-4; TRBD1 matches at 8 bases. This CDR3 region has 15 residues. Germline CDR1 is SGHAT and CDR2 is FQNNGV. The full variable domain, with the rest looked up from reference TRBV11-2 and TRBJ1-4, is EAGVAQSPRYKIIEKRQSVAFWCNPISGHATLYWYQQILGQGPKLLIQFQNNGVVDDSQLPKDRFSAERLKGVDSTLKIQPAKLEDSAVYLCAGSHLRTGTEKLFFGSGTQLSVL.